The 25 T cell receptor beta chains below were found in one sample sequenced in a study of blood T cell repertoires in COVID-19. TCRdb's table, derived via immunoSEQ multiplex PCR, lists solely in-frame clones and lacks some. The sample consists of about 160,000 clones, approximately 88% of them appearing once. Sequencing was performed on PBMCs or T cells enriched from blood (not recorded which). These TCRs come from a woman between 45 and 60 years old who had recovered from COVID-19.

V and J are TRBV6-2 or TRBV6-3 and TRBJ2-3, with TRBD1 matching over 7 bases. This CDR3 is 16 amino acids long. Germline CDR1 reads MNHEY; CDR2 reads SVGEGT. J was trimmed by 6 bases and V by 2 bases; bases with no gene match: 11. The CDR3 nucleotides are TGTGCCAGCAGTTACCGGACAGGCCAAGACCGGGATACGCAGTATTTT. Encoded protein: CASSYRTGQDRDTQYF.

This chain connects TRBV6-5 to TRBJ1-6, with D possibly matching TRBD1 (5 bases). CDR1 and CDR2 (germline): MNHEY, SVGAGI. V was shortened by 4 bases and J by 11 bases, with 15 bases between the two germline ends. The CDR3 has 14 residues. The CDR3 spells CASSSLRAGAPLHF. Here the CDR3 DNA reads TGTGCCAGCAGTTCCCTTCGTGCGGGGGCACCCCTCCACTTT.

Written as DNA, the CDR3 is TGTGCCAGCAACGGAAGGGAGAGGGCCAACGTCCTGACTTTC. Protein sequence: CASNGRERANVLTF. V usage is TRBV7-2 and J usage is TRBJ2-6; a possible D gene is TRBD2 (5 bases). V lost 7 bases and J lost 5, with 12 bases in between. This CDR3 region has 14 residues. CDR1 is SGHTA and CDR2 is FQGNSA in the germline V gene.

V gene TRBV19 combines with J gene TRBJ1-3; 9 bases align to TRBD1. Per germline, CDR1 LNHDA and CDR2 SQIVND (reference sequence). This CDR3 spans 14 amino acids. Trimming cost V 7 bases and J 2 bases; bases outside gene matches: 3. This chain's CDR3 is CASNRDRAGNTIYF. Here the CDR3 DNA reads TGTGCCAGTAACCGGGACAGGGCTGGAAACACCATATATTTT.

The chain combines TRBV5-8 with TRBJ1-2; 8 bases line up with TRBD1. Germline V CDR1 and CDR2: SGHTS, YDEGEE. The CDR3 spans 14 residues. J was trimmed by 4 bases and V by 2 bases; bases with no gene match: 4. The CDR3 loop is CASSFDRGSYGYTF. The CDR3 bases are TGTGCCAGCAGCTTTGACAGGGGAAGCTATGGCTACACCTTC.

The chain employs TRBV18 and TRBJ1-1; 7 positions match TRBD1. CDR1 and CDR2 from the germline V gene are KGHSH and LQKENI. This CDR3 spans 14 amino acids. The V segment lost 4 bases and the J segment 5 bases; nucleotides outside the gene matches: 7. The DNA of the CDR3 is TGTGCCAGCTCACTTATAAGACAGGGAACTGAAGCTTTCTTT. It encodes CASSLIRQGTEAFF.

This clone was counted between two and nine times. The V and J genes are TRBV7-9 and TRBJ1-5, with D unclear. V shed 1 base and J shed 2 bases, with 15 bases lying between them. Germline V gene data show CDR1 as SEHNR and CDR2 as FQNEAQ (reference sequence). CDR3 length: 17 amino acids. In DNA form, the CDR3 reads TGTGCCAGCAGCTTAGTGGCCACCGCGGATGGCAATCAGCCCCAGCATTTT. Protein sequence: CASSLVATADGNQPQHF.

CDR3 in DNA: TGTGCCAGCAGCCTCCGACAGGGGTGGTATGGCTACACCTTC. Its translation is CASSLRQGWYGYTF. The chain joins TRBV11-3 to TRBJ1-2, with 8 bases matching TRBD1. The CDR3 is 14 amino acids. Per the germline V gene, CDR1 is SGHNT and CDR2 is YENEEA. V was pared by 5 bases and J by 5 bases, with 7 bases of the junction left unmatched.

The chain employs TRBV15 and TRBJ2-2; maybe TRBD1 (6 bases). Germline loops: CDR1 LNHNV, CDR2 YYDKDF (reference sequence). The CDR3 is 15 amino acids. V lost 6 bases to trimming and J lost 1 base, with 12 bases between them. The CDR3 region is CATRPGTLNTGELFF. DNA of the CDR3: TGTGCCACCAGGCCCGGGACACTGAACACCGGGGAGCTGTTTTTT.

The CDR3 nucleotides are TGTGCCAGCAGTCCGACAGATGAAAAACTGTTTTTT. Amino acid sequence: CASSPTDEKLFF. This sequence joins TRBV12-3 or TRBV12-4 and TRBJ1-4, with a possible D match to TRBD1 (5 bases). The CDR3 has 12 amino acids. V lost 5 bases to trimming and J lost 6 bases, with 7 bases between them.

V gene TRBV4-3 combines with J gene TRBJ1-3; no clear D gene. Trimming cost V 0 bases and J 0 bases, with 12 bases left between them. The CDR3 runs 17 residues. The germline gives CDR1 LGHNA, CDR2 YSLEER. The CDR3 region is CASSQDPEGSSGNTIYF. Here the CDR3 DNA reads TGCGCCAGCAGCCAAGATCCGGAGGGTTCCTCTGGAAACACCATATATTTT.

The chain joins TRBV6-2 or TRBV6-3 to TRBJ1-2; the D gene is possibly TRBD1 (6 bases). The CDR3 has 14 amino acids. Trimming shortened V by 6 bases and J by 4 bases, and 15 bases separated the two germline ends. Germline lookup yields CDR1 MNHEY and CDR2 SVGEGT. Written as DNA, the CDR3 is TGTGCCAGCAGCTTCGACAGGCTTAGCTATGGCTACACCTTC. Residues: CASSFDRLSYGYTF.

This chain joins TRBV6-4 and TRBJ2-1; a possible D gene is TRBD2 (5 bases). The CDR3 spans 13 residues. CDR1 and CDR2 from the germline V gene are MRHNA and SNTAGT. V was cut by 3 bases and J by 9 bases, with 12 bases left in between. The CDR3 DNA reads TGTGCCAGCAGTGAAGGGAGCGGATCTGAGCAGTTCTTC. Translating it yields CASSEGSGSEQFF.

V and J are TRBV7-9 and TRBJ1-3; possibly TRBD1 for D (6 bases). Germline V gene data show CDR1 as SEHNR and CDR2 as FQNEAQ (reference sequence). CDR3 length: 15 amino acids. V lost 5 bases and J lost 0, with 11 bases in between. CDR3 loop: CASSAGTNSGNTIYF. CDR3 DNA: TGTGCCAGCAGCGCCGGGACAAACTCTGGAAACACCATATATTTT.

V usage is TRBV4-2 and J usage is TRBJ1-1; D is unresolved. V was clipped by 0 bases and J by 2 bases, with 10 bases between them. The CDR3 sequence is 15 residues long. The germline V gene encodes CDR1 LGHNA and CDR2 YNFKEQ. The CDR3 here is CASSQEGQRNTEAFF. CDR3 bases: TGTGCCAGCAGCCAAGAAGGCCAGCGAAACACTGAAGCTTTCTTT.

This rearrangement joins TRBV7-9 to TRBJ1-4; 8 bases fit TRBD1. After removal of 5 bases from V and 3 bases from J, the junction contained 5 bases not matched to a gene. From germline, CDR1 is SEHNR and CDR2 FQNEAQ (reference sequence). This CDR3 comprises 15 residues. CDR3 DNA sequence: TGTGCCAGCAGCACAATGACAGGGGCTAATGAAAAACTGTTTTTT. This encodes CASSTMTGANEKLFF.

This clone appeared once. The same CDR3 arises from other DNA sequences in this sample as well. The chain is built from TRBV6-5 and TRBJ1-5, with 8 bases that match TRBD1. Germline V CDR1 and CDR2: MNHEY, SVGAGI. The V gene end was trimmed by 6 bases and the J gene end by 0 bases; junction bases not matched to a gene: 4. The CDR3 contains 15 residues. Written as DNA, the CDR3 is TGTGCCAGCAGCCGAGACAGGGGTAGCAATCAGCCCCAGCATTTT. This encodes CASSRDRGSNQPQHF.

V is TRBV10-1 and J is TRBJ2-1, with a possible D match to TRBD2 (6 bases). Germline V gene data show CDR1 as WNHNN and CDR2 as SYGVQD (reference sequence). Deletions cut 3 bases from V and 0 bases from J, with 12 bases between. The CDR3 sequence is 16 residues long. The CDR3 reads CASSEPSEDSYNEQFF. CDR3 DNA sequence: TGCGCCAGCAGTGAACCTAGCGAGGACTCCTACAATGAGCAGTTCTTC.

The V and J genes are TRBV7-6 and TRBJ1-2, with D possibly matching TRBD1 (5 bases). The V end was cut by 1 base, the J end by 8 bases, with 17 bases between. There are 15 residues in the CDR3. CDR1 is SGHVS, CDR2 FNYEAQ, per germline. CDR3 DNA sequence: TGTGCCAGCAGCTTAGGTGTCAGGGCGGTTGAAGGCTACACCTTC. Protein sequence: CASSLGVRAVEGYTF.

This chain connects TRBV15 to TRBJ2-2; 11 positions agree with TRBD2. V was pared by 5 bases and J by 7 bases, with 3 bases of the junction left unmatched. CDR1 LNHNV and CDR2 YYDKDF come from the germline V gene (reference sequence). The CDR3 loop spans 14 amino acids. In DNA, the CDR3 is TGTGCCACCAGCGGGACTAGCGGTGGCGGGGAGCTGTTTTTT. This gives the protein CATSGTSGGGELFF.

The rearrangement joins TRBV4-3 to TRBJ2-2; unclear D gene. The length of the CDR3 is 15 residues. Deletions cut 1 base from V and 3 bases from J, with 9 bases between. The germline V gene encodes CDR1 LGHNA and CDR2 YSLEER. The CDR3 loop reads CASSQGGGDTGELFF. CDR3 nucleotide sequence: TGCGCCAGCAGCCAAGGAGGTGGAGACACCGGGGAGCTGTTTTTT.

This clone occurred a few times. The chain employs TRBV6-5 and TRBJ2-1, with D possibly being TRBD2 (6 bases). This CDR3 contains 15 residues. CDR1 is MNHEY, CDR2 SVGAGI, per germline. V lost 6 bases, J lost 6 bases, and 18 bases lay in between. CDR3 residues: CASSLDGSGLNEQFF. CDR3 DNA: TGTGCCAGCAGCCTAGATGGTAGCGGACTCAATGAGCAGTTCTTC.

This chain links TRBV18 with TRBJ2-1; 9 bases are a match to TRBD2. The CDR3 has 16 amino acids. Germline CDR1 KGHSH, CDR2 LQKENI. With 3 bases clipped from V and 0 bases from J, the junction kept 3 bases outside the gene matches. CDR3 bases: TGTGCCAGCTCACCCCTTAGCGGGAGCTCCTACAATGAGCAGTTCTTC. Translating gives CASSPLSGSSYNEQFF.

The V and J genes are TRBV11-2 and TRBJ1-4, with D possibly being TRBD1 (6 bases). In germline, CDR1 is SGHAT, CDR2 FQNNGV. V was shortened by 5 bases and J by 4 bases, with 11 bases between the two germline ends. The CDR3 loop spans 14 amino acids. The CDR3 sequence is CASSRQGLNEKLFF. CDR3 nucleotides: TGTGCCAGCAGCCGGCAGGGGCTTAATGAAAAACTGTTTTTT.

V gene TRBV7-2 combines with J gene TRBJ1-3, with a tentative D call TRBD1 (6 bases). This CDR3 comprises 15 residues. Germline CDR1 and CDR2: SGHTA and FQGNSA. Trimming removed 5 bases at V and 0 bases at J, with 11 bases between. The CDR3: CASSQTGDSGNTIYF. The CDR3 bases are TGTGCCAGCAGCCAGACAGGAGACTCTGGAAACACCATATATTTT.